The 5 T cell receptor beta chains below all came from one sample that was sequenced in a study of T cells after yellow fever vaccination. TCRdb reprocessed the 5' RACE reads via MiXCR and lists one record per CDR3 protein. The sample yields approximately 330,000 distinct CDR3 sequences, under 15% seen once. This specimen consisted of CD4+ T cells sorted from PBMCs, obtained 15 days after the yellow fever booster vaccination. These receptors originate from a man aged 18 to 30 who received the YFV17D yellow fever vaccine.

In this sample, this clonotype turned up a few times. The chain is built from TRBV18 and TRBJ2-7, with 10 bases fitting TRBD1. V shed 4 bases and J 5 bases; nucleotides not matched to a gene: 8. The CDR3 runs to 15 residues. Germline loops: CDR1 KGHSH, CDR2 LQKENI. The CDR3 coding sequence is TGTGCCAGCTCACAGACGAGACAGGGGGCGGACGAGCAGTACTTC. It specifies CASSQTRQGADEQYF.

The table lists this clonotype with many counts. This chain joins TRBV7-9 and TRBJ1-2; tentatively, D is TRBD1 (6 bases). CDR1 SEHNR and CDR2 FQNEAQ come from the germline V gene (reference sequence). The CDR3 is 15 residues long. V was clipped by 5 bases and J by 4 bases, with 17 bases between them. The CDR3 loop is CASSPLGLTGYGYTF. CDR3 DNA sequence: TGTGCCAGCAGCCCCCTGGGGCTGACAGGCTATGGCTACACCTTC.

This clonotype came up a few times. CDR3 sequence reads: CASSLGPSSGEKLFF. As DNA, the CDR3 is TGTGCCAGCAGCCTGGGGCCCAGCTCAGGGGAAAAACTGTTTTTT. The chain recombines TRBV7-2 with TRBJ1-4, with D perhaps TRBD1 (5 bases). Germline V gives CDR1 SGHTA, CDR2 FQGNSA. This CDR3 comprises 15 residues. The V end was cut by 5 bases, the J end by 8 bases, with 18 bases between.

This clonotype showed up many times. The V call is TRBV25-1, the J call TRBJ1-2; D ambiguous. The germline V and J ends were trimmed by 5 bases and 3 bases, with 10 bases remaining between them. The CDR3 runs 13 residues. CDR1 is MGHDK, CDR2 SYGVNS, per germline. CDR3 DNA: TGTGCCAGCAGTCCCCCGGGTGACTATGGCTACACCTTC. It is translated as CASSPPGDYGYTF.

J is TRBJ2-2 and V is TRBV19, with 9 bases lining up with TRBD1. CDR1 and CDR2 from the germline V gene are LNHDA and SQIVND (reference sequence). The CDR3 extends over 15 amino acids. V trimming: 6 bases; J trimming: 5 bases; junction bases outside the gene matches: 7. The CDR3 bases are TGTGCCAGTAGCCCACAGGGGGCTTCGACCGGGGAGCTGTTTTTT. Its protein is CASSPQGASTGELFF.